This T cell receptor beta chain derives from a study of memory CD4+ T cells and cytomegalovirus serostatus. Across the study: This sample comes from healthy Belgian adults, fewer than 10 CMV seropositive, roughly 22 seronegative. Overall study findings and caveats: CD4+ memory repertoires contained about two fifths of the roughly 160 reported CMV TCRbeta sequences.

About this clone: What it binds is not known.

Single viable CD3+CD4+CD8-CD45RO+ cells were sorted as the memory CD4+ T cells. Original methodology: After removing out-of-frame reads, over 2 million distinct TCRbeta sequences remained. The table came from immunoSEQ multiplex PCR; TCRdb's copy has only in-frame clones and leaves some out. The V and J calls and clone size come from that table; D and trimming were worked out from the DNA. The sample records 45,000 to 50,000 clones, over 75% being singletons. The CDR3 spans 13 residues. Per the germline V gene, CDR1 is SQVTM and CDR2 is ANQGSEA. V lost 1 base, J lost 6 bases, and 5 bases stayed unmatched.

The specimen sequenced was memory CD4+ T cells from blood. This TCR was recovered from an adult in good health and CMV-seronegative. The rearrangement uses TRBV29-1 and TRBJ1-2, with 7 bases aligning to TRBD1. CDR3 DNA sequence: TGCAGCGTTGAAGCGGGACAGATTAATGGCTACACCTTC. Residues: CSVEAGQINGYTF.